This TCR beta chain was obtained from a study of cytomegalovirus exposure and HLA in healthy donors. Germline V CDR1 and CDR2: SGHNT, YYREEE (reference sequence). V lost 2 bases and J lost 5, with 16 bases in between. This CDR3 has 15 residues. Primers included in the PCR were 60 Vbeta and 13 Jbeta primers. Some clones are missing from TCRdb's copy, which holds only in-frame ones; the method was immunoSEQ multiplex PCR. The repertoire holds a few hundred thousand clones, approximately 70% seen once, with around 2% in the top ten. In the case of this clone: Its antigen is as yet unknown.

General study points: Researchers catalogued approximately 170 TCR beta chains as cytomegalovirus-associated. HLA allele associations emerged for 17,000 or so TCR beta sequences in a later analysis, at 0.05 false discovery rate.

The chain uses TRBV5-4 and TRBJ1-1; the D gene is possibly TRBD1 (6 bases). This clonotype was obtained from a female donor in good health and CMV-seronegative. Sample: PBMCs. The CDR3 loop is CASSLITGFGTEAFF. The CDR3 DNA sequence: TGTGCCAGCAGCTTAATCACAGGGTTTGGGACTGAAGCTTTCTTT.